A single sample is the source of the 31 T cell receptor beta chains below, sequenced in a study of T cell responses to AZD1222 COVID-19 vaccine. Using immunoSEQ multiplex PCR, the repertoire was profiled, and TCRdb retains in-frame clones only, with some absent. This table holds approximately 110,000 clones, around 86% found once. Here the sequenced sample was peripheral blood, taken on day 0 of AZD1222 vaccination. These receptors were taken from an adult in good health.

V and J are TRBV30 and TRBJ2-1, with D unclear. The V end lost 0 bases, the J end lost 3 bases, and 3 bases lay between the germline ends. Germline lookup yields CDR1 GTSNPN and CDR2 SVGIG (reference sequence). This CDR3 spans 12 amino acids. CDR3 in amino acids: CAWSVIYNEQFF. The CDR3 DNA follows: TGTGCCTGGAGTGTAATCTACAATGAGCAGTTCTTC.

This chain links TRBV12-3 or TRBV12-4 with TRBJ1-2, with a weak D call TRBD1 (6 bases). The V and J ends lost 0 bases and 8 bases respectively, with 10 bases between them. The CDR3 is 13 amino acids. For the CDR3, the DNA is TGTGCCAGCAGTTTAGCGACAGGAGGCGGCTACACCTTC. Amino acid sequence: CASSLATGGGYTF.

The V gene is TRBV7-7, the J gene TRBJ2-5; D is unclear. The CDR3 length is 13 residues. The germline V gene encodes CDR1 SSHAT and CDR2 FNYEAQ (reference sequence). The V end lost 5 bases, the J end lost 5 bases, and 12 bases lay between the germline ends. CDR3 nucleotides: TGTGCCAGCAGCCCAAACCAGGCTGAGACCCAGTACTTC. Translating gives CASSPNQAETQYF.

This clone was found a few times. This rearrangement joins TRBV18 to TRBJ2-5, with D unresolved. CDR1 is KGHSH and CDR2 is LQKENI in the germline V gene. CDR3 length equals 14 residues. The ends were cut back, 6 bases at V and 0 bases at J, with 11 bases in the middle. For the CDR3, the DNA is TGTGCCAGCTCCCTCAGATTACACCAAGAGACCCAGTACTTC. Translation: CASSLRLHQETQYF.

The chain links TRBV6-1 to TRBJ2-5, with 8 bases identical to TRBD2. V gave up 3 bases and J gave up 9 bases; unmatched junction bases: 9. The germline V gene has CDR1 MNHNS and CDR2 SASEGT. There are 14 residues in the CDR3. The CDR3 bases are TGTGCCAGCAGTGAGGGGGGGGGTAGCGGGGCCCAGTACTTC. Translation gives CASSEGGGSGAQYF.

The CDR3 DNA is TGTGCCAGCTCACCAGGGCAGTTAGAAAAACTGTTTTTT. This codes for CASSPGQLEKLFF. The genes are TRBV18 and TRBJ1-4, with D unclear. V lost 2 bases and J lost 8, with 9 bases in between. The CDR3 sequence is 13 residues long. Germline V gene data show CDR1 as KGHSH and CDR2 as LQKENI.

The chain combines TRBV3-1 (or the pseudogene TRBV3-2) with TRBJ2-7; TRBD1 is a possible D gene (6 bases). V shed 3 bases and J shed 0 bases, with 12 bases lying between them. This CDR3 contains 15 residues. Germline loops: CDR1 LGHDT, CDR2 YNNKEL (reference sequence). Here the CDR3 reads CASSQRTVFSYEQYF. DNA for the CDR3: TGTGCCAGCAGCCAGAGGACAGTCTTCTCCTACGAGCAGTACTTC.

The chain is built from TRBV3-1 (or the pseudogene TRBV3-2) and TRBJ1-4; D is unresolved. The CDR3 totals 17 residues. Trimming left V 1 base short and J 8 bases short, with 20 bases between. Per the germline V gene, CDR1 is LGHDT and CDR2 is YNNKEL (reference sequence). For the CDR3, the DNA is TGTGCCAGCAGCCAAGTTCAGAGGACGGAGACCGAGGAAAAACTGTTTTTT. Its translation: CASSQVQRTETEEKLFF.

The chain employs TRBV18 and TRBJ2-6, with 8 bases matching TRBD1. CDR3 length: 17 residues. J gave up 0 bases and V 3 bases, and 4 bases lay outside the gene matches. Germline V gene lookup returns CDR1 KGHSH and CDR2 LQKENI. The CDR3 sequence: CASSPTGDPSGANVLTF. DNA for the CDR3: TGTGCCAGCTCACCGACAGGGGACCCCTCTGGGGCCAACGTCCTGACTTTC.

The CDR3 protein is CASSDEGHQPQHF. DNA of the CDR3: TGTGCCAGCAGCGACGAGGGGCATCAGCCCCAGCATTTT. V gene TRBV9 combines with J gene TRBJ1-5, with TRBD1 as a possible D gene (5 bases). CDR1 and CDR2 from the germline V gene are SGDLS and YYNGEE. Trimming shortened V by 3 bases and J by 5 bases, and 9 bases separated the two germline ends. The CDR3 contains 13 residues.

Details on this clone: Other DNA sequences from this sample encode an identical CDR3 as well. CDR3 DNA: TGTGCCAGCAGCTTAGGGAGGGGCAGGGGGAACTATGGCTACACCTTC. This gives the protein CASSLGRGRGNYGYTF. The J gene is TRBJ1-2, the V gene TRBV13; 7 positions match TRBD1. The CDR3 sequence is 16 residues long. Losses at the gene ends were 0 bases for V and 2 bases for J; bases not matched to a gene: 6. The germline gives CDR1 PRHDT, CDR2 FYEKMQ (reference sequence).

CDR3 in DNA: TGCGCCAGCAGTGCCCCGGGACTACCCACAGAGACCCAGTACTTC. It yields the protein CASSAPGLPTETQYF. This rearrangement joins TRBV10-2 to TRBJ2-5; TRBD2 agrees at 7 bases. V lost 4 bases, J lost 4 bases, and 9 bases stayed unmatched. Germline CDR1 reads WSHSY; CDR2 reads SAAADI. This CDR3 comprises 15 residues.

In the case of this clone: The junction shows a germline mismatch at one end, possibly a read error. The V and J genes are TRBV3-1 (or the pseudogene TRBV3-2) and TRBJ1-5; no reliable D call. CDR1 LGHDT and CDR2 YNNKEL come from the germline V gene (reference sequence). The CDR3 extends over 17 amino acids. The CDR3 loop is CASSLSGPILASSAPAF. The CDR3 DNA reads TGTGCCAGCAGCCTGTCTGGTCCCATTTTGGCATCATCAGCCCCAGCATTT.

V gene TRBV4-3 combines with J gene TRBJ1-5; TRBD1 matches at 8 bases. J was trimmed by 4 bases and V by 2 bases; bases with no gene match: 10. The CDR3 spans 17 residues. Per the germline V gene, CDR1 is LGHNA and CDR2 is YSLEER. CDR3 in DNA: TGCGCCAGCAGCCAACCTACGGACAGGGACACTAATCAGCCCCAGCATTTT. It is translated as CASSQPTDRDTNQPQHF.

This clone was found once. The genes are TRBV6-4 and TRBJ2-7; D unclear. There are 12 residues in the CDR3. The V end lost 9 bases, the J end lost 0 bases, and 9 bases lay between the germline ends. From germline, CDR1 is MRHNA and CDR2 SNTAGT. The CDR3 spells CARKIGSYEQYF. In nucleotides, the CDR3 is TGTGCCAGAAAAATTGGCTCCTACGAGCAGTACTTC.

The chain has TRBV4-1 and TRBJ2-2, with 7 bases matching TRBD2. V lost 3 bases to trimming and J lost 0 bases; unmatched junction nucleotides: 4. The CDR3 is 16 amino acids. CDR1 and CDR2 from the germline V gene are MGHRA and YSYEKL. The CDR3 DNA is TGCGCCAGCAGCCATCCTAGCGGAACGAACACCGGGGAGCTGTTTTTT. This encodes CASSHPSGTNTGELFF.

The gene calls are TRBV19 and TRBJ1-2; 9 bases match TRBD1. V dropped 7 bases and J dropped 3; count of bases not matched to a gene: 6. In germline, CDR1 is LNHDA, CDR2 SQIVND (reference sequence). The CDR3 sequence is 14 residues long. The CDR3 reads CASNHRGLDYGYTF. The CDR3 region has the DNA TGTGCCAGTAACCACAGGGGGCTGGACTATGGCTACACCTTC. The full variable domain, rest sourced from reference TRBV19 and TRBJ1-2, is DGGITQSPKYLFRKEGQNVTLSCEQNLNHDAMYWYRQDPGQGLRLIYYSQIVNDFQKGDIAEGYSVSREKKESFPLTVTSAQKNPTAFYLCASNHRGLDYGYTFGSGTRLTVV.

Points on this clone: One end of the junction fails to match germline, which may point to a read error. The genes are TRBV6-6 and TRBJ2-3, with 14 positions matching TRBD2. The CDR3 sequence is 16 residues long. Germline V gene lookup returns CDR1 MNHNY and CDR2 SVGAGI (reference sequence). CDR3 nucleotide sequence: TGTGCCAGCAGTTCCGGGACTAGCGGGGGTACAGGTACGCAGTATTTT. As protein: CASSSGTSGGTGTQYF.

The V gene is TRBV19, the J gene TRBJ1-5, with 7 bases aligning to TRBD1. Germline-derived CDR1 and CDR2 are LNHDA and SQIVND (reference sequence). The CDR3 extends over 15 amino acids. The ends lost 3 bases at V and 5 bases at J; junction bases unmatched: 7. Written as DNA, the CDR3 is TGTGCCAGTAGTATTCTTGGGGACAGAGATCAGCCCCAGCATTTT. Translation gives CASSILGDRDQPQHF. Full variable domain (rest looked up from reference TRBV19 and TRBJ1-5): DGGITQSPKYLFRKEGQNVTLSCEQNLNHDAMYWYRQDPGQGLRLIYYSQIVNDFQKGDIAEGYSVSREKKESFPLTVTSAQKNPTAFYLCASSILGDRDQPQHFGDGTRLSIL.

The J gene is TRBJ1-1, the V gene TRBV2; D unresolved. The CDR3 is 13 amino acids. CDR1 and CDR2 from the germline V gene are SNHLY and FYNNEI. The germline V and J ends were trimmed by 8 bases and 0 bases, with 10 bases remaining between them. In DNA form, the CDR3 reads TGTGCCAGCTCGGCCGGCCTGAACACTGAAGCTTTCTTT. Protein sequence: CASSAGLNTEAFF.

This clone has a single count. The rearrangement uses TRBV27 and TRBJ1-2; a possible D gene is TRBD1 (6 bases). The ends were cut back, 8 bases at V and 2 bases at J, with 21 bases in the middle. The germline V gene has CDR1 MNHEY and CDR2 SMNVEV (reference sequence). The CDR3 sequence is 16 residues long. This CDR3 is CASGTPGQTTNYGYTF. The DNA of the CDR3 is TGTGCCAGCGGAACTCCGGGACAAACAACGAACTATGGCTACACCTTC.

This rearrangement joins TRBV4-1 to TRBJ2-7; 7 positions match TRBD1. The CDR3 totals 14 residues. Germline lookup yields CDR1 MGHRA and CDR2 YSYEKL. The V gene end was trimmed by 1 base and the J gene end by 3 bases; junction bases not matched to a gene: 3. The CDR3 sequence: CASSQGTGFYEQYF. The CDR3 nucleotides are TGCGCCAGCAGCCAAGGGACAGGATTCTACGAGCAGTACTTC.

The DNA of the CDR3 is TGTGCCAGCAGTAGCGGGGGGCAGGACAATGAGCAGTTCTTC. It specifies CASSSGGQDNEQFF. The chain joins TRBV6-5 to TRBJ2-1; the match to TRBD2 covers 9 bases. Germline V gene lookup returns CDR1 MNHEY and CDR2 SVGAGI. With V trimmed by 5 bases and J by 5 bases, 4 bases remained unmatched. The CDR3 sequence is 14 residues long.

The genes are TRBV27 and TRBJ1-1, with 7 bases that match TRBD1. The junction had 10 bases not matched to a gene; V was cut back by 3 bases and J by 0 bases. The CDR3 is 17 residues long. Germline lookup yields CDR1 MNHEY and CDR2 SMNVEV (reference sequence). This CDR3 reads CASSFSRQGHMNTEAFF. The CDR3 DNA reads TGTGCCAGCAGTTTCTCGAGACAGGGACATATGAACACTGAAGCTTTCTTT.

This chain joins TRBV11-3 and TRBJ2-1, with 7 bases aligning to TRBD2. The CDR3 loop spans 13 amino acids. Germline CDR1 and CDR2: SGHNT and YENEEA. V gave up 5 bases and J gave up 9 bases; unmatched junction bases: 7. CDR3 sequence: CASSLTGGSEQFF. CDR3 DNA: TGTGCCAGCAGCCTAACGGGGGGAAGTGAGCAGTTCTTC. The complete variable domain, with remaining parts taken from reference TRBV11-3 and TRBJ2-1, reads EAGVVQSPRYKIIEKKQPVAFWCNPISGHNTLYWYLQNLGQGPELLIRYENEEAVDDSQLPKDRFSAERLKGVDSTLKIQPAELGDSAVYLCASSLTGGSEQFFGPGTRLTVL.

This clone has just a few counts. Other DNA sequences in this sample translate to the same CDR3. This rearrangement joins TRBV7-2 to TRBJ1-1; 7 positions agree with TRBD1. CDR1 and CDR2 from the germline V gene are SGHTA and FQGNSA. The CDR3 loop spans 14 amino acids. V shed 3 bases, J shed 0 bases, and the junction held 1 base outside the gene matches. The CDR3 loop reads CASSLTGMNTEAFF. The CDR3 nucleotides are TGTGCCAGCAGCTTGACAGGGATGAACACTGAAGCTTTCTTT. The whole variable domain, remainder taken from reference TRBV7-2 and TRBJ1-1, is GAGVSQSPSNKVTEKGKDVELRCDPISGHTALYWYRQSLGQGLEFLIYFQGNSAPDKSGLPSDRFSAERTGGSVSTLTIQRTQQEDSAVYLCASSLTGMNTEAFFGQGTRLTVV.

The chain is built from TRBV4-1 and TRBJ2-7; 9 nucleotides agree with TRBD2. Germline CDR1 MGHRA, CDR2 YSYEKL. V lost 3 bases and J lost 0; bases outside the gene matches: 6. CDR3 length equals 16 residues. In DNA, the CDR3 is TGCGCCAGCAGCCAGACAGCGGGGGGCAGCTCCTACGAGCAGTACTTC. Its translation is CASSQTAGGSSYEQYF.

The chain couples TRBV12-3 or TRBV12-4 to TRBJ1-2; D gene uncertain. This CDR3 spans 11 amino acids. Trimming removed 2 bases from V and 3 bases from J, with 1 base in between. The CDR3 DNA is TGTGCCAGCAGTTTATACTATGGCTACACCTTC. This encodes CASSLYYGYTF.

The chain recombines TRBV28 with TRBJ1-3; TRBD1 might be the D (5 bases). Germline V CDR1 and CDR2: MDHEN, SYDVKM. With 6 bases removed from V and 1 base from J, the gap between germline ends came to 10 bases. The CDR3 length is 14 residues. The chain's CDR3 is CASRATGSGNTIYF. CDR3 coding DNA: TGTGCCAGCAGGGCTACAGGTTCTGGAAACACCATATATTTT.

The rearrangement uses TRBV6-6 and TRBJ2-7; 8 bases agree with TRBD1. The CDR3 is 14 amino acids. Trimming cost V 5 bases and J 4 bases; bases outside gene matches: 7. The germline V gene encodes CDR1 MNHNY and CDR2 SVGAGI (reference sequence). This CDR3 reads CASSQQGEEYEQYF. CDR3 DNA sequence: TGTGCCAGCAGTCAACAGGGGGAAGAGTACGAGCAGTACTTC.

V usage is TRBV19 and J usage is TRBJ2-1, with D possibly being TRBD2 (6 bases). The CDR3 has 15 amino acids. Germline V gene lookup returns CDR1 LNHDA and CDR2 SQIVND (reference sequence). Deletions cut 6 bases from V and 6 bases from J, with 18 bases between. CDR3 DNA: TGTGCCAGTAGGTTGACGGGGGTCACCGGCAATGAGCAGTTCTTC. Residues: CASRLTGVTGNEQFF.